The 2 T cell receptor beta chains below come from one sample, sequenced in a study of T cell changes during pregnancy in multiple sclerosis. This table comes from immunoSEQ multiplex PCR, and its TCRdb copy is limited to in-frame clones, with some not included. The sample consists of approximately 100,000 clones, approximately 94% of them appearing once. Sequenced material: peripheral blood, taken before pregnancy. The receptors were gathered from a female donor with multiple sclerosis, enrolled in a pregnancy study.

J is TRBJ2-7 and V is TRBV7-2; TRBD1 matches 10 bases. V lost 4 bases and J lost 7; bases outside the gene matches: 10. This CDR3 is built from 15 residues. In germline, CDR1 is SGHTA, CDR2 FQGNSA. Here the CDR3 DNA reads TGTGCCAGCAGCTACCGGGACAGGGGCGGGCGGGAGCAGTACTTC. As protein: CASSYRDRGGREQYF.

The rearrangement uses TRBV14 and TRBJ2-1; 7 bases agree with TRBD2. CDR3 size: 15 residues. Trimming at V came to 5 bases and at J to 3 bases, leaving 7 bases not matched to a gene. Germline assignment: CDR1 SGHDN and CDR2 FVKESK. CDR3 loop: CASSSSGTIYNEQFF. CDR3 sequence (DNA): TGTGCCAGCAGCTCTAGCGGAACGATCTACAATGAGCAGTTCTTC. The full variable domain, its missing parts supplied by reference TRBV14 and TRBJ2-1, is EAGVTQFPSHSVIEKGQTVTLRCDPISGHDNLYWYRRVMGKEIKFLLHFVKESKQDESGMPNNRFLAERTGGTYSTLKVQPAELEDSGVYFCASSSSGTIYNEQFFGPGTRLTVL.